The rows below give T cell receptor beta chains drawn from one sample of a study of CD8 T cells in Susac syndrome. MiXCR, run by TCRdb on the immunoSEQ multiplex PCR reads, gives a single entry per CDR3 protein. The table shows tens of thousands of distinct CDR3 sequences, with around 93% occurring only once. Sequenced: CD4+ T cells from PBMCs. These receptors originate from a human donor with Susac syndrome. Both conserved end residues are part of each CDR3. D genes are given only for firm matches. For some rows the clone size is stated as once, few or many, or as a class when expanded; others skip it.

16	TRBD1	TRBJ2-5	TRBV12-3/TRBV12-4	once	CASSLTRGSGGETQYF	TGTGCCAGCAGTTTAACTCGGGGCTCAGGGGGAGAGACCCAGTACTTC
15	TRBD1	TRBJ2-7	TRBV27	.	CASSLYPGQTYEQYF	TGTGCCAGCAGTCTGTATCCGGGACAGACCTACGAGCAGTACTTC
15	TRBD1	TRBJ2-3	TRBV5-1	.	CASSLRGQGKDTQYF	TGCGCCAGCAGCTTGAGGGGACAGGGAAAAGATACGCAGTATTTT
16	TRBD2	TRBJ2-2	TRBV19	.	CARRLAGASNTGELFF	TGTGCCAGGCGACTAGCGGGGGCCTCGAACACCGGGGAGCTGTTTTTT
16	.	TRBJ2-1	TRBV4-2	.	CASSQSAGQYNNEQFF	TGTGCCAGCAGCCAATCTGCGGGACAGTACAACAATGAGCAGTTCTTC
14	TRBD1	TRBJ1-2	TRBV7-2	.	CASSSQDRSYGYTF	TGTGCCAGCAGCTCCCAGGACAGGAGCTATGGCTACACCTTC
14	.	TRBJ2-3	TRBV12-3/TRBV12-4	.	CASSASFSTDTQYF	TGTGCCAGCAGCGCTAGTTTCTCAACAGATACGCAGTATTTT
14	.	TRBJ2-5	TRBV24-1	.	CATRGPGVVETQYF	TGTGCCACCAGGGGCCCAGGAGTAGTGGAGACCCAGTACTTC
15	.	TRBJ2-2	TRBV19	.	CASTSQGWGTGELFF	TGTGCCAGTACATCACAGGGATGGGGAACCGGGGAGCTGTTTTTT
15	TRBD1	TRBJ1-4	TRBV20-1	.	CSATDRAGSSEKLFF	TGCAGTGCTACGGACAGGGCCGGTTCCTCCGAAAAACTGTTTTTT
13	TRBD2	TRBJ2-1	TRBV6-4	.	CASSDSLSGGVFF	TGTGCCAGCAGTGACTCCCTTAGCGGGGGGGTGTTCTTC
17	.	TRBJ1-1	TRBV7-9	.	CASSLFISLEVNTEAFF	TGTGCCAGCAGCTTATTTATATCTCTGGAGGTGAACACTGAAGCTTTCTTT
15	.	TRBJ1-5	TRBV7-9	.	CASSTTGGDNQPQHF	TGTGCCAGCAGCACCACGGGGGGGGATAATCAGCCCCAGCATTTT
14	.	TRBJ1-1	TRBV30	.	CAWSEASFNTEAFF	TGTGCCTGGAGTGAGGCTTCGTTTAACACTGAAGCTTTCTTT
12	.	TRBJ2-3	TRBV11-2	once	CASSSFTDTQYF	TGTGCCAGCAGCTCCTTTACAGATACGCAGTATTTT
14	TRBD1	TRBJ2-5	TRBV7-3	.	CASSRDRGPETQYF	TGTGCCAGCAGCAGGGACAGGGGGCCAGAGACCCAGTACTTC
12	.	TRBJ2-5	TRBV12-3/TRBV12-4	.	CASSTSVETQYF	.
15	.	TRBJ1-1	TRBV5-1	.	CASSSGWGPGGEAFF	TGCGCCAGCAGCTCTGGATGGGGGCCGGGCGGTGAAGCTTTCTTT
15	TRBD2	TRBJ2-3	TRBV4-3	.	CASSQVGTSADTQYF	TGCGCCAGCAGCCAAGTGGGGACTAGCGCAGATACGCAGTATTTT
19	.	TRBJ2-2	TRBV28	.	CASNHFMFGALDDTGELFF	TGTGCCAGCAATCATTTTATGTTCGGGGCTTTAGATGACACCGGGGAGCTGTTTTTT
17	TRBD2	TRBJ2-1	TRBV5-1	.	CASSFSGTPTGGDEQFF	TGCGCCAGCAGCTTCTCCGGGACCCCGACCGGGGGGGATGAGCAGTTCTTC
13	TRBD1	TRBJ1-2	TRBV28	.	CASSPGTGVGYTF	TGTGCCAGCAGTCCCGGGACAGGGGTTGGCTACACCTTC
13	.	TRBJ2-3	TRBV7-3	once	CASSHRRTDTQYF	TGTGCCAGCAGCCACAGACGCACAGATACGCAGTATTTT
14	.	TRBJ1-5	TRBV2	.	CASSATYSNQPQHF	TGTGCCAGCAGCGCGACTTATAGCAATCAGCCCCAGCATTTT
14	.	TRBJ1-6	TRBV6-5	few	CASSRTAYNSPLHF	TGTGCCAGCAGTCGCACAGCGTATAATTCACCCCTCCACTTT
15	.	TRBJ2-7	TRBV19	.	CASRLGHHGGYEQYF	TGTGCCAGTAGGTTGGGGCATCACGGCGGCTACGAGCAGTACTTC